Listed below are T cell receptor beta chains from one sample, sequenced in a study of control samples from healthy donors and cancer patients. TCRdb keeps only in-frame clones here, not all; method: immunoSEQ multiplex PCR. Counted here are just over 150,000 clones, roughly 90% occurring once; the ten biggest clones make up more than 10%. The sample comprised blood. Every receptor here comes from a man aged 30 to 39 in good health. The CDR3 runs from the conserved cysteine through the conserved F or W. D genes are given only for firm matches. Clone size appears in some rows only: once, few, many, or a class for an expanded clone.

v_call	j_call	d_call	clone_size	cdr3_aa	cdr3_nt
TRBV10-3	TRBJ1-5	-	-	CAISEGFLHQPQHF	TGTGCCATCAGTGAAGGATTTCTTCATCAGCCCCAGCATTTT
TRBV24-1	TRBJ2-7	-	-	CATSDGYEQYF	TGTGCCACCAGTGACGGGTACGAGCAGTACTTC
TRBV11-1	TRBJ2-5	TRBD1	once	CASSARTGEPQETQYF	TGTGCCAGCAGCGCCCGGACAGGGGAACCCCAAGAGACCCAGTACTTC
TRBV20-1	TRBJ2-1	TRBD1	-	CSASRGQGWNEQFF	TGCAGTGCTAGTAGGGGACAGGGGTGGAATGAGCAGTTCTTC
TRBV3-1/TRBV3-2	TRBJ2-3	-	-	CASSQRPFGDTQYF	TGTGCCAGCAGCCAAAGGCCCTTTGGAGATACGCAGTATTTT
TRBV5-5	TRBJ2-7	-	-	CASSRSIGSDYYEQYF	TGTGCCAGCAGCCGCTCAATAGGGAGCGATTACTACGAGCAGTACTTC
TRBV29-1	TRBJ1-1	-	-	CSVELTVEAFF	TGCAGCGTTGAATTAACTGTCGAAGCTTTCTTT
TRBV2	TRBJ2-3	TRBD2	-	CASSETSGATDTQYF	TGTGCCAGCAGTGAAACTAGCGGGGCCACAGATACGCAGTATTTT
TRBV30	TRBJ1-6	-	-	CAWSVNRNSPLHF	TGTGCCTGGAGTGTTAACCGGAATTCACCCCTCCACTTT
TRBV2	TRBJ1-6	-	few	CASSGTSNSPLHF	TGTGCCAGCAGCGGGACTTCCAATTCACCCCTCCACTTT
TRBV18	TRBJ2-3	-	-	CASSPLLVDTQYF	TGTGCCAGCTCACCACTACTCGTTGATACGCAGTATTTT
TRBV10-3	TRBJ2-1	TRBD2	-	CAGRAGGPGNEQFF	TGTGCCGGACGAGCGGGAGGGCCAGGCAATGAGCAGTTCTTC
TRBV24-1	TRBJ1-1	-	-	CATSDSANTEAFF	TGTGCCACCAGTGATTCCGCGAACACTGAAGCTTTCTTT